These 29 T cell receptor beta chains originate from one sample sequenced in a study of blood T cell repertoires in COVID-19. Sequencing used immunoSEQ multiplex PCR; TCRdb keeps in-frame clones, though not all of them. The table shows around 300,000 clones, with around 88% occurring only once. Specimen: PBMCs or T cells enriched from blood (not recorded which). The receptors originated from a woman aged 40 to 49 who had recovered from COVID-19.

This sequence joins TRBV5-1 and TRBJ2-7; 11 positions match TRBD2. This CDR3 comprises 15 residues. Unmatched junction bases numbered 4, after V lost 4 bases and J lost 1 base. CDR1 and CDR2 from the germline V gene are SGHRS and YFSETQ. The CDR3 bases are TGCGCCAGCAGCATGGGGACTAGCGGTTCCTACGAGCAGTACTTC. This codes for CASSMGTSGSYEQYF.

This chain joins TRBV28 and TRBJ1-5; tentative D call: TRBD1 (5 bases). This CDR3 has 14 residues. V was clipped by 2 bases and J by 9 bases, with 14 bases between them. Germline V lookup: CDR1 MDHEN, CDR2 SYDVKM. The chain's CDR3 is CASSLPRALSPQHF. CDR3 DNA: TGTGCCAGCAGTTTACCCAGGGCACTTTCGCCCCAGCATTTT.

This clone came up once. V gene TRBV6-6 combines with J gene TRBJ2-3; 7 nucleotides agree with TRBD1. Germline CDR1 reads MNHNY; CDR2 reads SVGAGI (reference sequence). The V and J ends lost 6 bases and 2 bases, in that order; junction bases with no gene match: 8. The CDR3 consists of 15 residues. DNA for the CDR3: TGTGCCAGCAGCCGTACAGGGGCAAACACAGATACGCAGTATTTT. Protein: CASSRTGANTDTQYF.

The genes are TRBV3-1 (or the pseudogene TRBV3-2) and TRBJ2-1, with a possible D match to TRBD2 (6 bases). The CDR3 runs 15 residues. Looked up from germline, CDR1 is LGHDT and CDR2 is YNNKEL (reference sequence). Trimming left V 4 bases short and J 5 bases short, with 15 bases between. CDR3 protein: CASSRGGGRNNEQFF. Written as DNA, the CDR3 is TGTGCCAGCAGCCGGGGCGGAGGGCGTAACAATGAGCAGTTCTTC.

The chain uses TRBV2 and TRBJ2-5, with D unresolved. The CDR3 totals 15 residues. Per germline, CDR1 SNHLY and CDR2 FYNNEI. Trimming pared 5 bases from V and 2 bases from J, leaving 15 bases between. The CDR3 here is CASSPFSSFQETQYF. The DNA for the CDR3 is TGTGCCAGCAGTCCCTTCTCGTCTTTTCAAGAGACCCAGTACTTC.

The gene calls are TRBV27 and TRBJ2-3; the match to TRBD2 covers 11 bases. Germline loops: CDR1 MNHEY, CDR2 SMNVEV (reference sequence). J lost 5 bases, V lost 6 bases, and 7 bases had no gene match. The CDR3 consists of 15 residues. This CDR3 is CASRKLAGVRDTQYF. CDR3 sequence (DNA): TGTGCCAGCAGGAAACTAGCGGGAGTGAGAGATACGCAGTATTTT.

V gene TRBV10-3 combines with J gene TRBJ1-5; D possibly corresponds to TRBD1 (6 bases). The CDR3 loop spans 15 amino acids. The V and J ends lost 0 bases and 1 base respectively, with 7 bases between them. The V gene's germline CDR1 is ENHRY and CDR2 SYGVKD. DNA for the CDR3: TGTGCCATCAGTGAGTCGAGGGGGAGCAATCAGCCCCAGCATTTT. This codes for CAISESRGSNQPQHF.

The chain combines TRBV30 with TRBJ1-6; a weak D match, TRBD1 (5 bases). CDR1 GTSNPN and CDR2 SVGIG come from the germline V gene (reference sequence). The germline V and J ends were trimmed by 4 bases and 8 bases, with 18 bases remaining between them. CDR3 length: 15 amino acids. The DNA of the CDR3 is TGTGCCTGGACCGACAGAAAGGGGTCACATTCACCCCTCCACTTT. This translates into CAWTDRKGSHSPLHF.

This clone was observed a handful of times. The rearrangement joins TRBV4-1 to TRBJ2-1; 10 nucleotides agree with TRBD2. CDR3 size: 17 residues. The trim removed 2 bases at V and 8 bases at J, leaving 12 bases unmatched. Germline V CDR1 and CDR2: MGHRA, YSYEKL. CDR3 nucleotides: TGCGCCAGCAGCCAACGACAAGCGGGAGGGGCAGGGGATGAGCAGTTCTTC. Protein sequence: CASSQRQAGGAGDEQFF.

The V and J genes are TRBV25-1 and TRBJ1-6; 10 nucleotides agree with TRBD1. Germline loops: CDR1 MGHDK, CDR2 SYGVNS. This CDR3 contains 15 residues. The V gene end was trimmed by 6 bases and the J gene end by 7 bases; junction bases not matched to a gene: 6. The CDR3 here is CASRALGQGNSPLHF. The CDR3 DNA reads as TGTGCCAGCAGAGCCCTGGGACAGGGGAATTCACCCCTCCACTTT.

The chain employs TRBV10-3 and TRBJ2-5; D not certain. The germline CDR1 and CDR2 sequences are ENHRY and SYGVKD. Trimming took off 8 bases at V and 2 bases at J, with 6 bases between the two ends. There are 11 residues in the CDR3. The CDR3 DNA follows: TGTGCCATCCGGGTACAAGAGACCCAGTACTTC. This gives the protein CAIRVQETQYF.

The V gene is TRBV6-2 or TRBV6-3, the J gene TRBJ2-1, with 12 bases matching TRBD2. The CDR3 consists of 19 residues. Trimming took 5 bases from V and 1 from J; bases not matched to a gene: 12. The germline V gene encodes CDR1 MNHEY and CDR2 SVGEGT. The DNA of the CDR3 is TGTGCCAGCAGTCCCCGGAGGACTAGCGGGAAACAGTCCTACAATGAGCAGTTCTTC. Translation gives CASSPRRTSGKQSYNEQFF.

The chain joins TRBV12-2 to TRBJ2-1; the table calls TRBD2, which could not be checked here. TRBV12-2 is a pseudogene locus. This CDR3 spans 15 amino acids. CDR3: CASRLAGTSGNEQFF. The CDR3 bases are TGTGCAAGTCGCTTAGCTGGGACTAGCGGCAATGAGCAGTTCTTC.

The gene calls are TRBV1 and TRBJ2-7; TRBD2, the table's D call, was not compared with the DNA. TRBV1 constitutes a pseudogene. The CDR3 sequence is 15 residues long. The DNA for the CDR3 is TGCACCAGCAGCCTTCCCGCGGGCCGCTCCTACGAGCAGTACTTC. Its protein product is CTSSLPAGRSYEQYF.

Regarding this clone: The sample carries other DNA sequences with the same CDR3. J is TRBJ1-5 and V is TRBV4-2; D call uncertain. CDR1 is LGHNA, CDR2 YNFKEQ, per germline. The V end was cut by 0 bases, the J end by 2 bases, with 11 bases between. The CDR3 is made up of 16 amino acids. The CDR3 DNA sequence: TGTGCCAGCAGCCAAGATCTGGGTGGAGGCAATCAGCCCCAGCATTTT. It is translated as CASSQDLGGGNQPQHF.

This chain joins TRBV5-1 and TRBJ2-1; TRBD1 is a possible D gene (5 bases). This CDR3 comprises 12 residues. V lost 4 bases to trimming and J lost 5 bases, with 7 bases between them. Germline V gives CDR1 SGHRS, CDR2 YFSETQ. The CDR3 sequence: CASSRGNNEQFF. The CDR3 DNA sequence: TGCGCCAGCAGCAGGGGTAACAATGAGCAGTTCTTC.

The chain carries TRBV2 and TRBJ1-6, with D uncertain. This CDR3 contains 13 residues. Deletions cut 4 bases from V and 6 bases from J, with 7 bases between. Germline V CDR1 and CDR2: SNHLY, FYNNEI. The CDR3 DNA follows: TGTGCCAGCAGTGGGGCCCCTAATTCACCCCTCCACTTT. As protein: CASSGAPNSPLHF. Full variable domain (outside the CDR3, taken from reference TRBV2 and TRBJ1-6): EPEVTQTPSHQVTQMGQEVILRCVPISNHLYFYWYRQILGQKVEFLVSFYNNEISEKSEIFDDQFSVERPDGSNFTLKIRSTKLEDSAMYFCASSGAPNSPLHFGNGTRLTVT.

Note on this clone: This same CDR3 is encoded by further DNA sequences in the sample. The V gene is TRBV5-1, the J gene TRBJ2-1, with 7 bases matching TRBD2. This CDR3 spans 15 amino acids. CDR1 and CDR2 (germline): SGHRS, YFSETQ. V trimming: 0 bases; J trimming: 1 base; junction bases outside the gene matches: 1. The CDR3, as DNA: TGCGCCAGCAGCTTGGGCGGGGGTTCCTACAATGAGCAGTTCTTC. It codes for CASSLGGGSYNEQFF.

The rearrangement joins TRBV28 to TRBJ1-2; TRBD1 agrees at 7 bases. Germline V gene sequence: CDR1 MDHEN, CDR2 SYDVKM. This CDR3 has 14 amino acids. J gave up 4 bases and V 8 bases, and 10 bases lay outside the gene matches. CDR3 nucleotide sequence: TGTGCCAGCCGACCGACAGGGCAGGGCTATGGCTACACCTTC. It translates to CASRPTGQGYGYTF.

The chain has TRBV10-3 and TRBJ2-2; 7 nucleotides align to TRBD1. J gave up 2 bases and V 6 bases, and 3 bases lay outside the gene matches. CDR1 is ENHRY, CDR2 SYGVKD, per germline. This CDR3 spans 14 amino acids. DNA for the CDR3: TGTGCCATCAGGGGGACAGCCAACACCGGGGAGCTGTTTTTT. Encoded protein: CAIRGTANTGELFF.

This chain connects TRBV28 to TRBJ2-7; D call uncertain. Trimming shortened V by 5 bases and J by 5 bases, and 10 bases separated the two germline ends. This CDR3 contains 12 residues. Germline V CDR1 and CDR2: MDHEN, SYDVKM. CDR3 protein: CASSQKAHEQYF. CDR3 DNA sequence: TGTGCCAGCAGTCAAAAAGCCCACGAGCAGTACTTC.

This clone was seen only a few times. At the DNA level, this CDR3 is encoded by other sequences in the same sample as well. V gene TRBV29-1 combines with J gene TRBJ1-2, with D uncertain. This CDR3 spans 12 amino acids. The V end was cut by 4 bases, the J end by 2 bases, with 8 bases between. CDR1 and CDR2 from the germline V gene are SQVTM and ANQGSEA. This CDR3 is CSVGAGNYGYTF. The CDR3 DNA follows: TGCAGCGTTGGCGCGGGAAACTATGGCTACACCTTC.

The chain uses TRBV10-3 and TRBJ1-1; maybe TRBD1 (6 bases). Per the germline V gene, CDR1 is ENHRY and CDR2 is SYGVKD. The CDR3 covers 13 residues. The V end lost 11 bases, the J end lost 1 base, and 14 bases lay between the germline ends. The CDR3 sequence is CALRDNENTEAFF. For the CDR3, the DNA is TGTGCCCTAAGGGACAATGAGAACACTGAAGCTTTCTTT.

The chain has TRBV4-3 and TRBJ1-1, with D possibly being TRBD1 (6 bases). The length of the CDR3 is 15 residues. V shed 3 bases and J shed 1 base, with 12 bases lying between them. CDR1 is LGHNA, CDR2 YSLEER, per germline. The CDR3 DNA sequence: TGCGCCAGCAGCCACCAACAGGGACGGAACACTGAAGCTTTCTTT. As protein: CASSHQQGRNTEAFF.

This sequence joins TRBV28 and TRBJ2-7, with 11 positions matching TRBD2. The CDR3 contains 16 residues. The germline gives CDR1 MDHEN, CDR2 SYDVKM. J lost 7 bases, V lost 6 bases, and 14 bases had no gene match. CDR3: CASRNPGTSGHREQYF. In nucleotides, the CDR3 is TGTGCCAGCAGAAATCCCGGGACTAGCGGCCACCGGGAGCAGTACTTC.

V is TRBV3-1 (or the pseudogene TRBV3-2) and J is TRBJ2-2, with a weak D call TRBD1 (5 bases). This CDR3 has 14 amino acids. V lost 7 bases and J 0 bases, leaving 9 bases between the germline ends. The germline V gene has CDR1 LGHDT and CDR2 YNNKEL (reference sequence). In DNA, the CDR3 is TGTGCCAGCAAGGGGTGGGCGAACACCGGGGAGCTGTTTTTT. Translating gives CASKGWANTGELFF.

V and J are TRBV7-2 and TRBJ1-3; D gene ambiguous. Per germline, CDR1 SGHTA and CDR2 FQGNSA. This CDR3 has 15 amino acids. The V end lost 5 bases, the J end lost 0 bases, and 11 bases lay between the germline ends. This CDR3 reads CASSLDSGSGNTIYF. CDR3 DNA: TGTGCCAGCAGCCTAGACTCTGGCTCTGGAAACACCATATATTTT.

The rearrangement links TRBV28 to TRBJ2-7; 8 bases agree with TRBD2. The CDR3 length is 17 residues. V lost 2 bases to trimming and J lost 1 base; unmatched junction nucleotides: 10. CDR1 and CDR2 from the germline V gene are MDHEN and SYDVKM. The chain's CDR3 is CASSLGSGSPNSYEQYF. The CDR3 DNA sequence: TGTGCCAGCAGTTTAGGGAGCGGGAGCCCAAATTCCTACGAGCAGTACTTC.

The CDR3 reads CASGQGLGTQYF. DNA of the CDR3: TGTGCCAGTGGACAGGGTTTGGGGACCCAGTACTTC. The chain joins TRBV28 to TRBJ2-5; 8 positions agree with TRBD1. CDR1 and CDR2 from the germline V gene are MDHEN and SYDVKM. CDR3 length equals 12 residues. V gave up 9 bases and J gave up 7 bases; unmatched junction bases: 7.